A selection of T cell receptor beta chains follows, all from one sample in a study of early T cells in non-severe SARS-CoV-2 infection. Using its own MiXCR run on the 5' RACE reads, TCRdb lists one record per CDR3 protein. The data show about 71,000 distinct CDR3 sequences, around 11% seen once. This specimen consisted of whole blood, obtained at baseline. All receptors derive from an adult who was a healthcare worker with PCR-confirmed SARS-CoV-2 infection or an uninfected control (not recorded which). The CDR3 runs from the conserved cysteine through the conserved F or W. The D gene is left open where the match is weak. Clone size appears in some rows only: once, few, many, or a class for an expanded clone.

D gene	J gene	V gene	clone size	CDR3 protein	CDR3 DNA
.	TRBJ2-1	TRBV20-1	few	CSANLQVPSSSYNEQFF	TGCAGTGCTAATCTACAGGTCCCCTCGTCCTCCTACAATGAGCAGTTCTTC
TRBD1	TRBJ2-1	TRBV5-6	many	CASSRIGQGAGEQFF	TGTGCCAGCAGCCGGATAGGACAGGGGGCGGGTGAGCAGTTCTTC
.	TRBJ1-6	TRBV27	.	CASKGDHNSPLHF	TGTGCCAGCAAAGGGGATCATAATTCACCCCTCCACTTT
.	TRBJ1-5	TRBV7-2	many	CASSLTSSNQPQHF	TGTGCCAGCAGCTTGACGAGTAGCAATCAGCCCCAGCATTTT
.	TRBJ2-5	TRBV29-1	few	CSVGRAQETQYF	TGCAGCGTCGGACGGGCACAAGAGACCCAGTACTTC
.	TRBJ2-5	TRBV5-4	few	CASSNFLLDGETQYF	TGTGCCAGCAGCAACTTCTTACTAGACGGAGAGACCCAGTACTTC
.	TRBJ2-4	TRBV29-1	once	CSGSDSGNIQYF	TGCAGCGGGTCGGATTCCGGGAACATTCAGTACTTC
.	TRBJ1-5	TRBV6-1	many	CASSEGQGNQPQHF	TGTGCCAGCAGTGAAGGACAGGGCAATCAGCCCCAGCATTTT
.	TRBJ1-4	TRBV5-1	few	CASSLGLGSTNEKLFF	TGCGCCAGCAGCTTGGGGCTAGGGTCAACTAATGAAAAACTGTTTTTT
.	TRBJ2-7	TRBV18	.	CASSPWSSYEQYF	TGTGCCAGCTCACCGTGGAGCTCCTACGAGCAGTACTTC
TRBD1	TRBJ1-5	TRBV18	few	CASSSGTGEQPQHF	TGTGCCAGCTCATCTGGGACAGGGGAGCAGCCCCAGCATTTT
.	TRBJ2-2	TRBV29-1	few	CSVGDTGELFF	TGCAGCGTTGGAGACACCGGGGAGCTGTTTTTT
TRBD2	TRBJ2-4	TRBV19	few	CASSIDLAGAKIAKNIQYF	TGTGCCAGTAGTATAGATTTAGCGGGGGCGAAAATAGCCAAAAACATTCAGTACTTC
TRBD1	TRBJ1-2	TRBV27	few	CASSLWFGTGEGYTF	TGTGCCAGCAGTTTATGGTTTGGGACAGGGGAAGGCTACACCTTC
.	TRBJ1-1	TRBV29-1	few	CSASFMGADTEAFF	TGCAGCGCCTCATTCATGGGGGCTGACACTGAAGCTTTCTTT
.	TRBJ2-1	TRBV3-1	few	CASSQDWAWRGSSYNEQFF	TGTGCCAGCAGCCAAGACTGGGCGTGGCGGGGTAGCTCCTACAATGAGCAGTTCTTC
.	TRBJ2-7	TRBV2	many	CASQTDSYEQYF	TGTGCCAGCCAGACAGACTCCTACGAGCAGTACTTC
TRBD1	TRBJ2-7	TRBV24-1	.	CATSDDRDRGTYEQYF	TGTGCCACCAGTGATGACCGGGACAGGGGTACCTACGAGCAGTACTTC
.	TRBJ2-2	TRBV7-2	.	CASSLWSTGELFF	TGTGCCAGCAGCTTGTGGAGCACCGGGGAGCTGTTTTTT
.	TRBJ2-1	TRBV7-9	many	CASSLDGSRDEQFF	TGTGCCAGCAGCTTAGACGGTTCGAGGGATGAGCAGTTCTTC
.	TRBJ1-6	TRBV7-9	few	CASSTRTENSPLHF	TGTGCCAGCAGCACACGGACGGAAAATTCACCCCTCCACTTT
.	TRBJ1-2	TRBV27	.	CASSWVGAGASYGYTF	TGTGCCAGCAGTTGGGTAGGGGCAGGGGCTTCCTATGGCTACACCTTC
TRBD1	TRBJ1-2	TRBV5-1	.	CASSPVPGQKNYGYTF	TGCGCCAGCAGCCCGGTCCCGGGACAGAAGAACTATGGCTACACCTTC
.	TRBJ1-2	TRBV20-1	few	CSAREGDYGYTF	TGCAGTGCTAGGGAGGGGGACTATGGCTACACCTTC
TRBD1	TRBJ2-4	TRBV13	few	CASSLTGVGIQYF	TGTGCCAGCAGCTTGACAGGGGTGGGCATTCAGTACTTC
.	TRBJ1-5	TRBV6-2/TRBV6-3	few	CASTTRGPGEPQHF	TGTGCTAGCACCACGCGGGGTCCCGGGGAGCCCCAGCATTTT
.	TRBJ1-1	TRBV28	many	CASRTGKNTEAFF	TGTGCCAGCAGAACAGGGAAGAACACTGAAGCTTTCTTT
TRBD2	TRBJ2-2	TRBV7-2	.	CASSSAGLAGGTGELFF	TGTGCCAGCAGCTCCGCGGGACTAGCGGGGGGTACGGGGGAGCTGTTTTTT
.	TRBJ1-2	TRBV4-3	.	CASSQGLAATGYGYTF	TGCGCCAGCAGCCAAGGATTGGCAGCCACGGGCTATGGCTACACCTTC